This T cell receptor beta chain was retrieved from a study of response to subunit inactivated influenza vaccine (dated by TCRdb to 2017 to 2018). Notes on the research overall: Deep quantitative profiling of the T cell receptor repertoire was used in the study to follow responses to a trivalent subunit inactivated influenza vaccine.

On this clonotype: Its antigen remains undetermined. Base qualities are not at hand, and no much larger clone is one base apart.

Here is what the overall study found, with its caveats: According to the authors, only a limited number of new T cells may be recruited by each seasonal influenza vaccination.

The junction carries 8 bases between V and J, which are trimmed by 0 bases and 10 bases respectively. Via the germline V gene, CDR1 is SGHDN and CDR2 FVKESK. Measured from the cysteine to the phenylalanine, the CDR3 is 12 residues long. Of all the DNA, just the CDR3 is kept, 36 bases in frame from base 1. Library method: RT-PCR. For sequencing, an Illumina HiSeq 2500 was employed. The raw public reads went through TCRdb reprocessing: fastp at Q25, MiXCR clone calling, in-frame beta chains kept. Rows with one shared CDR3 protein collapse into an entry with the most common genes and DNA. This sample has hundreds of thousands of distinct CDR3 sequences in its table, and about a fifth of those were observed once. The ten biggest clones cover around 9.6% of the sample.

The clonotype was recovered from a man between 50 and 70 years old who received an inactivated influenza vaccine. Donor details come from another sample of the same person, matched by shared clones. This specimen was PBMCs from blood, taken about 20 months after vaccination. The chain uses TRBV14 and TRBJ2-3, with no D gene named confidently. This receptor carries the CDR3 CASSQDEVAQYF. The base sequence is TGTGCCAGCAGCCAAGATGAAGTGGCGCAGTATTTT.